This T cell receptor beta chain comes out of a study of cytomegalovirus exposure and HLA in healthy donors. Study-level information: The approximately 110 validation repertoires used the same platform as the 666 first-cohort repertoires, a later analysis reported.

Remarks on this clone: Its antigen is undetermined.

Study-level results: Cytomegalovirus status, reportedly, was diagnosed with high specificity and sensitivity by the classifier. Subsequent analysis found a tendency for first-cohort TCR clusters to co-occur within the approximately 130 validation repertoires.

Data came from immunoSEQ multiplex PCR; TCRdb stores just in-frame clones and leaves some out. Of around 300,000 clones listed, around 90% are singletons. The V gene end was trimmed by 6 bases and the J gene end by 0 bases; junction bases not matched to a gene: 6. Per the germline V gene, CDR1 is MDHEN and CDR2 is SYDVKM. This CDR3 spans 16 amino acids. This receptor was identified in a woman younger than 45 in good health and CMV-seropositive. Sequenced material: PBMCs. The chain recombines TRBV28 with TRBJ1-5; 9 bases align to TRBD1. The CDR3 bases are TGTGCCAGCAGAACAGGGGGCGAGTCTAGCAATCAGCCCCAGCATTTT. Its translation is CASRTGGESSNQPQHF.